This TCR beta chain was identified in a study of T-cell reconstitution after alpha-beta-depleted transplantation in children. A TCRbeta library incorporating unique molecular identifiers was prepared. TCRdb reprocessed the PCR reads with MiXCR, giving one entry per CDR3 protein. This sample carries 300,000 to 400,000 distinct CDR3 sequences, roughly 25% of them seen once, and the ten largest clones take roughly 11%. CDR3 length: 13 amino acids. Trimming at V came to 6 bases and at J to 4 bases, leaving 8 bases not matched to a gene. Germline CDR1 reads SQVTM; CDR2 reads ANQGSEA. The specimen comprised PBMCs, mostly from graft donor cells, sampled 180 days after TCRalphabeta/CD19-depleted stem cell transplant. The rearrangement uses TRBV29-1 and TRBJ2-5; TRBD1 matches 7 bases. This clonotype was obtained from a male patient younger than 18 who had a stem cell transplant for acute lymphoblastic leukemia, so the T cells may come from the graft donor. This CDR3 reads CSVRQGGSETQYF. The CDR3 region has the DNA TGCAGCGTGCGACAGGGTGGGTCAGAGACCCAGTACTTC.